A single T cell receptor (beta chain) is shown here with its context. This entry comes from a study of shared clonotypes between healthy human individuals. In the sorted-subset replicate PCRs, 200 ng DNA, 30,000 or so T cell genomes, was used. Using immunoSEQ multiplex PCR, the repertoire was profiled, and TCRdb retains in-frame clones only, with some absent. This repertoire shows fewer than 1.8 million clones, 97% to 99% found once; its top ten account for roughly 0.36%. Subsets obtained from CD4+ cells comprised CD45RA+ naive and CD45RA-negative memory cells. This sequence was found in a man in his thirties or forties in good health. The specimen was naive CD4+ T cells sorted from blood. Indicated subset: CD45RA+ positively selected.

The CDR3 loop is CASSADRRGGETQYF. The CDR3 nucleotides are TGCGCCAGCAGCGCCGACAGGAGAGGGGGAGAGACCCAGTACTTC. This rearrangement joins TRBV5-1 to TRBJ2-5, with D possibly TRBD1 on 6 matching bases. In germline, CDR1 is SGHRS, CDR2 YFSETQ. The CDR3 is made up of 15 amino acids. V was shortened by 4 bases and J by 4 bases, with 17 bases between the two germline ends.